Listed below are T cell receptor beta chains from one sample, sequenced in a study of cytomegalovirus exposure and HLA in healthy donors. Data came from immunoSEQ multiplex PCR; TCRdb stores just in-frame clones and leaves some out. Of about 220,000 clones listed, roughly 75% are singletons. Material: PBMCs. The receptors here all came from a woman under 40 in good health and CMV-seronegative. The CDR3 runs from the conserved cysteine through the conserved F or W. Each record gives: D gene, J gene, clone size, V gene, CDR3 DNA, CDR3 protein. A D gene is named only where the DNA matches it firmly. Size is stated for part of the rows, as once, few or many counts, or as a class when the clone is expanded.

D gene: NA
J gene: TRBJ1-2
clone size: NA
V gene: TRBV6-5
CDR3 DNA: TGTGCCAGCAGTTGGGAGTTACCTAACTATGGCTACACCTTC
CDR3 protein: CASSWELPNYGYTF

D gene: TRBD1
J gene: TRBJ2-7
clone size: NA
V gene: TRBV19
CDR3 DNA: TGTGCCAGTAGCGGGACAGTTCCGTCCTACGAGCAGTACTTC
CDR3 protein: CASSGTVPSYEQYF

D gene: NA
J gene: TRBJ1-2
clone size: NA
V gene: TRBV6-1
CDR3 DNA: TGTGCCGTCCTTGTGTGGGGCCTCTCTAACTATGGCTACACCTTC
CDR3 protein: CAVLVWGLSNYGYTF

D gene: TRBD2
J gene: TRBJ2-7
clone size: NA
V gene: TRBV5-4
CDR3 DNA: TGTGCCAGCAGTGAAGCGGGAGGCCTTTACGAGCAGTACTTC
CDR3 protein: CASSEAGGLYEQYF

D gene: NA
J gene: TRBJ1-5
clone size: NA
V gene: TRBV30
CDR3 DNA: TGTGCCTGGGGCGATAGGGGCGGGACGGGCAATCAGCCCCAGCATTTT
CDR3 protein: CAWGDRGGTGNQPQHF

D gene: NA
J gene: TRBJ2-5
clone size: NA
V gene: TRBV11-1
CDR3 DNA: TGTGCCAGCAGCTCCGAACTAGCAGCGCAAGAGACCCAGTACTTC
CDR3 protein: CASSSELAAQETQYF

D gene: NA
J gene: TRBJ1-2
clone size: NA
V gene: TRBV2
CDR3 DNA: TGTGCCAGCAGTTCAGGGTTGGACGGCTACACCTTC
CDR3 protein: CASSSGLDGYTF

D gene: TRBD2
J gene: TRBJ2-1
clone size: NA
V gene: TRBV4-2
CDR3 DNA: TGTGCCAGCAGCCAAGATCTTGGGGGAGGGCCGAACAATGAGCAGTTCTTC
CDR3 protein: CASSQDLGGGPNNEQFF

D gene: TRBD2
J gene: TRBJ2-7
clone size: NA
V gene: TRBV11-3
CDR3 DNA: TGTGCCAGCAGCTTAAGGGAGGGAACAACCTACGAGCAGTACTTC
CDR3 protein: CASSLREGTTYEQYF

D gene: TRBD1
J gene: TRBJ1-5
clone size: NA
V gene: TRBV5-1
CDR3 DNA: TGCGCCAGCAGCTTGGACAGGGGAGTCGGTCAGCCCCAGCATTTT
CDR3 protein: CASSLDRGVGQPQHF

D gene: NA
J gene: TRBJ1-6
clone size: NA
V gene: TRBV6-1
CDR3 DNA: TGTGCCAGCAGTGATTCGAGGGTGGTCTCACCCCTCCACTTT
CDR3 protein: CASSDSRVVSPLHF

D gene: NA
J gene: TRBJ1-5
clone size: few
V gene: TRBV11-3
CDR3 DNA: TGTGCCAGCAGCTTACGGGGGGCTAGGAATCAGCCCCAGCATTTT
CDR3 protein: CASSLRGARNQPQHF

D gene: NA
J gene: TRBJ2-5
clone size: NA
V gene: TRBV9
CDR3 DNA: TGTGCCAGCAGCCTGCGGTCCTCCCAGGAGACCCAGTACTTC
CDR3 protein: CASSLRSSQETQYF

D gene: TRBD1
J gene: TRBJ1-5
clone size: NA
V gene: TRBV6-6
CDR3 DNA: TGTGCCAGCAGTTACGGGACAGGGTTTAGCAATCAGCCCCAGCATTTT
CDR3 protein: CASSYGTGFSNQPQHF

D gene: TRBD2
J gene: TRBJ2-2
clone size: few
V gene: TRBV11-3
CDR3 DNA: TGTGCCAGCAGCCTAGCGGGAGGGCTCACCGGGGAGCTGTTTTTT
CDR3 protein: CASSLAGGLTGELFF

D gene: TRBD2
J gene: TRBJ2-7
clone size: NA
V gene: TRBV11-2
CDR3 DNA: TGTGCCAGCAGCCCGGGACTAGCGGGGGACGAGCAGTACTTC
CDR3 protein: CASSPGLAGDEQYF

D gene: NA
J gene: TRBJ2-7
clone size: NA
V gene: TRBV6-6
CDR3 DNA: TGTGCCAGCAGCTACCAGATTTCCTACGAGCAGTACTTC
CDR3 protein: CASSYQISYEQYF

D gene: TRBD2
J gene: TRBJ2-5
clone size: NA
V gene: TRBV7-9
CDR3 DNA: TGTGCCAGCAGCCCTACTAGCGGGGGCAGGGAGACCCAGTACTTC
CDR3 protein: CASSPTSGGRETQYF

D gene: NA
J gene: TRBJ1-5
clone size: NA
V gene: TRBV6-5
CDR3 DNA: TGTGCCAGCAGCCCCGATTTAACAGGGAATCAGCCCCAGCATTTT
CDR3 protein: CASSPDLTGNQPQHF

D gene: TRBD1
J gene: TRBJ2-1
clone size: NA
V gene: TRBV13
CDR3 DNA: TGTGCCAGCAGCTTAGCCCGGGGACAGGGTGACAATGAGCAGTTCTTC
CDR3 protein: CASSLARGQGDNEQFF

D gene: NA
J gene: TRBJ2-3
clone size: few
V gene: TRBV19
CDR3 DNA: TGTGCCAGTAGTCCCGGTTTTAATTCGCAGTATTTT
CDR3 protein: CASSPGFNSQYF

D gene: NA
J gene: TRBJ1-2
clone size: NA
V gene: TRBV27
CDR3 DNA: TGTGCCAGCAGTTTAGACAGCCTAACAGCCTTCTATGGCTACACCTTC
CDR3 protein: CASSLDSLTAFYGYTF

D gene: NA
J gene: TRBJ1-5
clone size: NA
V gene: TRBV10-2
CDR3 DNA: TGCGCCAGCAGTGATATGGTGCGGGGGGTCAATCAGCCCCAGCATTTT
CDR3 protein: CASSDMVRGVNQPQHF

D gene: NA
J gene: TRBJ2-5
clone size: NA
V gene: TRBV5-4
CDR3 DNA: TGTGCCAGCTCTCGATGGGGGGGAGGGGGAGAGCAGTACTTC
CDR3 protein: CASSRWGGGGEQYF

D gene: NA
J gene: TRBJ2-2
clone size: NA
V gene: TRBV19
CDR3 DNA: TGTGCCAGTAGACCGGGTTTCACCGGGGAGCTGTTTTTT
CDR3 protein: CASRPGFTGELFF

D gene: TRBD1
J gene: TRBJ1-2
clone size: once
V gene: TRBV27
CDR3 DNA: TGTGCCAGCAGGCAGACAGGGTCGTTCTATGGCTACACCTTC
CDR3 protein: CASRQTGSFYGYTF

D gene: TRBD1
J gene: TRBJ2-5
clone size: NA
V gene: TRBV2
CDR3 DNA: TGTGCCAGCGCCGGATCCGGGACCAACAGGGGCCAGTACTTC
CDR3 protein: CASAGSGTNRGQYF

D gene: TRBD2
J gene: TRBJ2-1
clone size: once
V gene: TRBV2
CDR3 DNA: TGTGCCCTCCTGGGTAGCGGGGGGTATGAGCAGTTCTTC
CDR3 protein: CALLGSGGYEQFF

D gene: NA
J gene: TRBJ2-7
clone size: NA
V gene: TRBV4-2
CDR3 DNA: TGTGCCAGCAGCCAAGATCCCAGGGACGAGCAGTACTTC
CDR3 protein: CASSQDPRDEQYF

D gene: NA
J gene: TRBJ1-1
clone size: NA
V gene: TRBV25-1
CDR3 DNA: TGTGCCAGCAGTGACCCGGGGAGGGAGGACGGTGAAGCTTTCTTT
CDR3 protein: CASSDPGREDGEAFF

D gene: TRBD2
J gene: TRBJ2-7
clone size: NA
V gene: TRBV6-1
CDR3 DNA: TGTGCCAGCAGAGGGGGACTAGCCTACGAGCAGTACTTC
CDR3 protein: CASRGGLAYEQYF

D gene: TRBD2
J gene: TRBJ2-5
clone size: NA
V gene: TRBV7-8
CDR3 DNA: TGTGCCAGCAGCCCAGCCCTAGCGGGAGGTTGGAAGACCCAGTACTTC
CDR3 protein: CASSPALAGGWKTQYF

D gene: TRBD1
J gene: TRBJ1-4
clone size: once
V gene: TRBV15
CDR3 DNA: TGTGCCACCAGCAGACGGATGGACAGGGGAAAACTGTTTTTT
CDR3 protein: CATSRRMDRGKLFF

D gene: NA
J gene: TRBJ2-3
clone size: NA
V gene: TRBV6-6
CDR3 DNA: TGTGCCAGCAGTTACTCCGCGGCCCCAGATACGCAGTATTTT
CDR3 protein: CASSYSAAPDTQYF

D gene: TRBD1
J gene: TRBJ1-1
clone size: NA
V gene: TRBV5-6
CDR3 DNA: TGTGCCAGCAGCTTGGGGACAGGAAACACTGAAGCTTTCTTT
CDR3 protein: CASSLGTGNTEAFF

D gene: NA
J gene: TRBJ1-1
clone size: NA
V gene: TRBV7-9
CDR3 DNA: TGTGCCAGCAGCTTAGACTCGAACACTGAAGCTTTCTTT
CDR3 protein: CASSLDSNTEAFF

D gene: TRBD1
J gene: TRBJ1-1
clone size: few
V gene: TRBV9
CDR3 DNA: TGTGCCAGCAGCGTAGGCGCAGGGGGGAACACTGAAGCTTTCTTT
CDR3 protein: CASSVGAGGNTEAFF

D gene: TRBD1
J gene: TRBJ1-1
clone size: NA
V gene: TRBV11-2
CDR3 DNA: TGTGCCAGCAGCTTAGAAGCGGGACAGGGGCTTGAAGCTTTCTTT
CDR3 protein: CASSLEAGQGLEAFF

D gene: TRBD2
J gene: TRBJ2-7
clone size: NA
V gene: TRBV7-3
CDR3 DNA: TGTGCCAGCAGCGTTCAACGGCGCGGGGGGCAGAGCTACGAGCAGTACTTC
CDR3 protein: CASSVQRRGGQSYEQYF

D gene: NA
J gene: TRBJ1-1
clone size: once
V gene: TRBV2
CDR3 DNA: TGTGCCAGCAGTGAAAGCGAAATCAAGGATGAAGCTTTCTTT
CDR3 protein: CASSESEIKDEAFF

D gene: NA
J gene: TRBJ1-6
clone size: NA
V gene: TRBV6-1
CDR3 DNA: TGTGCCAGCATTGATATGGGGAGATTTTCACCCCTCCACTTT
CDR3 protein: CASIDMGRFSPLHF

D gene: NA
J gene: TRBJ2-5
clone size: NA
V gene: TRBV10-3
CDR3 DNA: TGTGCCATCAGTGATCCCGGACAGTTCGGGGAGACCCAGTACTTC
CDR3 protein: CAISDPGQFGETQYF